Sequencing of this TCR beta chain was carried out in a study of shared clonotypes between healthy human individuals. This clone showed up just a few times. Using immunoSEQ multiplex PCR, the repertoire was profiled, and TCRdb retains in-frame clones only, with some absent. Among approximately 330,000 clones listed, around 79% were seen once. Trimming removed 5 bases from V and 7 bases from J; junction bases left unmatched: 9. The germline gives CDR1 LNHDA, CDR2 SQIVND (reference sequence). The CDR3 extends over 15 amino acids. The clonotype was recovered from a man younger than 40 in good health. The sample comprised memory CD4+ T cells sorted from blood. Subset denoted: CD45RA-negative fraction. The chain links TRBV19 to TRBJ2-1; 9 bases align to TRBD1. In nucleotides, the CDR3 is TGTGCCAGTAGTCCTCGGGACAGGGTACTTAATGAGCAGTTCTTC. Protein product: CASSPRDRVLNEQFF.